The 20 T cell receptor beta chains below come from one sample, sequenced in a study of OX40 agonist ivuxolimab in advanced cancers. The table came from immunoSEQ multiplex PCR; TCRdb's copy has only in-frame clones and leaves some out. Here the sample spans fewer than 60,000 clones, roughly 82% being singletons. The sequenced sample was CD4+ or CD8+ T cells sorted from blood, obtained in a trial of the OX40 agonist ivuxolimab. The source is an adult with an advanced solid tumor such as melanoma, head and neck, liver or kidney cancer.

The V gene is TRBV7-2, the J gene TRBJ2-5, with D maybe TRBD2 (5 bases). There are 14 residues in the CDR3. The V end was cut by 1 base, the J end by 6 bases, with 12 bases between. Per germline, CDR1 SGHTA and CDR2 FQGNSA. The CDR3 loop reads CASSLDRRTKTQYF. CDR3 nucleotides: TGTGCCAGCAGCTTAGATCGGAGGACGAAGACCCAGTACTTC.

V usage is TRBV7-2 and J usage is TRBJ2-4, with D possibly TRBD1 on 5 matching bases. The CDR3 has 16 amino acids. Trimming took off 2 bases at V and 0 bases at J, with 11 bases between the two ends. Germline V gene lookup returns CDR1 SGHTA and CDR2 FQGNSA. The CDR3 DNA reads TGTGCCAGCAGCTTACACAGGTTACTAGCCAAAAACATTCAGTACTTC. It yields the protein CASSLHRLLAKNIQYF.

This sequence joins TRBV7-2 and TRBJ1-1; D is unresolved. The CDR3 totals 13 residues. Trimming removed 3 bases at V and 8 bases at J, with 13 bases between. Per the germline V gene, CDR1 is SGHTA and CDR2 is FQGNSA. CDR3 in amino acids: CASSFGARVEAFF. In DNA, the CDR3 is TGTGCCAGCAGCTTCGGCGCCCGGGTGGAAGCTTTCTTT.

The chain links TRBV4-3 to TRBJ1-2; 10 bases match TRBD1. The length of the CDR3 is 16 residues. V trimming: 0 bases; J trimming: 8 bases; junction bases outside the gene matches: 9. Germline-derived CDR1 and CDR2 are LGHNA and YSLEER. The CDR3 here is CASSQETGQGQGGYTF. DNA for the CDR3: TGCGCCAGCAGCCAAGAGACGGGACAGGGGCAGGGGGGCTACACCTTC.

The chain has TRBV7-9 and TRBJ1-2, with unresolved D. Looked up from germline, CDR1 is SEHNR and CDR2 is FQNEAQ (reference sequence). V was cut by 4 bases and J by 0 bases, with 12 bases left in between. The CDR3 loop spans 15 amino acids. The CDR3 spells CASSWAGRANYGYTF. The CDR3 DNA follows: TGTGCCAGCAGCTGGGCAGGCCGAGCTAACTATGGCTACACCTTC. The full variable domain, with the rest looked up from reference TRBV7-9 and TRBJ1-2, is DTGVSQNPRHKITKRGQNVTFRCDPISEHNRLYWYRQTLGQGPEFLTYFQNEAQLEKSRLLSDRFSAERPKGSFSTLEIQRTEQGDSAMYLCASSWAGRANYGYTFGSGTRLTVV.

The V and J genes are TRBV28 and TRBJ2-7, with 7 bases identical to TRBD1. The trim removed 4 bases at V and 0 bases at J, leaving 6 bases unmatched. CDR1 and CDR2 (germline): MDHEN, SYDVKM. The CDR3 totals 15 residues. The CDR3 spells CASSYRDRFSYEQYF. As DNA, the CDR3 is TGTGCCAGCAGTTATCGGGACAGATTCTCCTACGAGCAGTACTTC.

The rearrangement joins TRBV6-6 to TRBJ1-1, with 10 positions matching TRBD1. The germline CDR1 and CDR2 sequences are MNHNY and SVGAGI (reference sequence). The J segment lost 5 bases and the V segment lost 2 bases, leaving 5 bases of the junction unmatched. This CDR3 spans 15 amino acids. CDR3 DNA: TGTGCCAGCAGTTACCGGGGACAGGGGTGGACTGAAGCTTTCTTT. Its protein is CASSYRGQGWTEAFF.

This rearrangement joins TRBV28 to TRBJ2-1, with 12 bases aligning to TRBD1. V lost 3 bases, J lost 8 bases, and 5 bases stayed unmatched. Per germline, CDR1 MDHEN and CDR2 SYDVKM. CDR3 size: 15 residues. CDR3 bases: TGTGCCAGCAGTTTCTCCGGGACAGGGGGCGATGAGCAGTTCTTC. Translation: CASSFSGTGGDEQFF.

The chain combines TRBV5-4 with TRBJ2-7, with TRBD2 as a possible D gene (6 bases). Germline loops: CDR1 SGHNT, CDR2 YYREEE (reference sequence). The ends were cut back, 4 bases at V and 2 bases at J, with 10 bases in the middle. This CDR3 has 13 amino acids. The CDR3 protein is CASSPAGTYEQYF. The CDR3 coding sequence is TGTGCCAGCAGCCCGGCGGGGACCTACGAGCAGTACTTC. The full variable domain, its missing parts supplied by reference TRBV5-4 and TRBJ2-7, is ETGVTQSPTHLIKTRGQQVTLRCSSQSGHNTVSWYQQALGQGPQFIFQYYREEENGRGNFPPRFSGLQFPNYSSELNVNALELDDSALYLCASSPAGTYEQYFGPGTRLTVT.

The gene calls are TRBV29-1 and TRBJ2-7; weak D call: TRBD1 (6 bases). The CDR3 consists of 12 residues. The germline V and J ends were trimmed by 6 bases and 4 bases, with 13 bases remaining between them. In germline, CDR1 is SQVTM, CDR2 ANQGSEA. The CDR3 is CSVSTGRYEQYF. For the CDR3, the DNA is TGCAGCGTCTCGACAGGAAGATACGAGCAGTACTTC.

The J gene is TRBJ2-2, the V gene TRBV5-8; no definite D call. The V end was cut by 5 bases, the J end by 3 bases, with 8 bases between. CDR3 size: 13 residues. Germline CDR1 SGHTS, CDR2 YDEGEE. CDR3 sequence reads: CASSPWDTGELFF. The CDR3 nucleotides are TGTGCCAGCAGTCCATGGGACACCGGGGAGCTGTTTTTT.

The rearrangement joins TRBV2 to TRBJ2-5; 10 nucleotides align to TRBD1. J was trimmed by 4 bases and V by 4 bases; bases with no gene match: 3. This CDR3 is built from 14 residues. Per the germline V gene, CDR1 is SNHLY and CDR2 is FYNNEI. The CDR3 spells CASSGDRGIETQYF. In DNA, the CDR3 is TGTGCCAGCAGTGGGGACAGGGGAATAGAGACCCAGTACTTC.

The rearrangement links TRBV11-2 to TRBJ1-4; possible D gene TRBD1, 5 bases. CDR3 length: 14 amino acids. Per germline, CDR1 SGHAT and CDR2 FQNNGV. Deletions cut 2 bases from V and 5 bases from J, with 9 bases between. The CDR3 DNA reads as TGTGCCAGCAGCTTACTCGGGGCGAATGAAAAACTGTTTTTT. Translating it yields CASSLLGANEKLFF.

The chain carries TRBV19 and TRBJ2-4; 7 bases are shared with TRBD1. CDR1 is LNHDA, CDR2 SQIVND, per germline (reference sequence). V dropped 7 bases and J dropped 3; count of bases not matched to a gene: 9. CDR3 length: 15 residues. The CDR3 spells CASKGQGVDKNIQYF. The CDR3 DNA is TGTGCCAGTAAGGGTCAGGGGGTGGACAAAAACATTCAGTACTTC.

The rearrangement uses TRBV6-5 and TRBJ2-7; tentatively, D is TRBD2 (6 bases). Germline CDR1 MNHEY, CDR2 SVGAGI. This CDR3 spans 11 amino acids. Trimming left V 6 bases short and J 4 bases short, with 7 bases between. The CDR3 loop is CASRLAYEQYF. The CDR3 nucleotides are TGTGCCAGCAGGCTAGCGTACGAGCAGTACTTC.

The J gene is TRBJ1-5, the V gene TRBV19, with D tentatively TRBD1 (5 bases). Germline V gene data show CDR1 as LNHDA and CDR2 as SQIVND (reference sequence). V was trimmed by 7 bases and J by 4 bases, leaving 11 bases between them. CDR3 length equals 13 residues. The CDR3 reads CASTPQGNQPQHF. Written as DNA, the CDR3 is TGTGCCAGTACCCCCCAGGGAAATCAGCCCCAGCATTTT.

Comment on this clone: The junction and the germline gene differ at one end; a read error may be behind it. The V call is TRBV6-5, the J call TRBJ2-5; the D gene is possibly TRBD2 (5 bases). The germline V gene encodes CDR1 MNHEY and CDR2 SVGAGI. CDR3 length: 14 amino acids. CDR3 in amino acids: CASGYAGPPETQYF. The CDR3 DNA is TGTGCCAGCGGTTACGCGGGCCCGCCGGAGACCCAGTACTTC.

This clone occurred a few times. V usage is TRBV19 and J usage is TRBJ1-5, with 8 bases matching TRBD1. This CDR3 is 15 amino acids long. Per germline, CDR1 LNHDA and CDR2 SQIVND (reference sequence). After removal of 5 bases from V and 6 bases from J, the junction contained 9 bases not matched to a gene. This CDR3 reads CASSAQGAAGQPQHF. The CDR3 DNA reads as TGTGCCAGTAGTGCTCAGGGGGCGGCGGGTCAGCCCCAGCATTTT.

This clone was recorded only once. V gene TRBV19 combines with J gene TRBJ2-3; 9 bases are a match to TRBD2. Germline CDR1 and CDR2: LNHDA and SQIVND (reference sequence). The CDR3 runs to 15 residues. V lost 7 bases and J lost 6; bases outside the gene matches: 11. The CDR3 DNA is TGTGCCAGTACTAGCGGGGACTCTCTTGGGGATACGCAGTATTTT. This gives the protein CASTSGDSLGDTQYF.

The rearrangement uses TRBV7-9 and TRBJ2-5; 12 nucleotides align to TRBD1. TRBJ2-7 explains the end of the DNA better; the J call may be wrong. This CDR3 is built from 16 residues. The germline gives CDR1 SEHNR, CDR2 FQNEAQ (reference sequence). CDR3 in amino acids: CASSGTGTGGKHEQYF. The CDR3, as DNA: TGTGCCAGCAGCGGCACCGGGACAGGGGGCAAACACGAGCAGTACTTC.